This T cell receptor beta chain was identified in a study of monozygotic twins with inflammatory bowel disease. The study, taken as a whole, reports: Sharing of clonotypes with others was lower in IBD patients than in healthy twins, and this was especially so with disease activity. The study found lower TCRbeta diversity (inverse Simpson) in IBD patients than in healthy co-twins.

No DNA is given; TCRdb re-called the 5' RACE reads and lists each CDR3 protein once. This sample's clone table lists around 450,000 distinct CDR3 sequences. As concerns this clonotype: Its antigen is unidentified.

The CDR3 is 13 amino acids. CDR1 is SGDLS, CDR2 YYNGEE, per germline. Input material: blood. The receptor was derived from a human donor with ulcerative colitis or Crohn's disease, or a healthy co-twin of an affected twin (not recorded which). The rearrangement joins TRBV9 to TRBJ1-1. The CDR3 loop reads CASNDGMNTEAFF. The full variable domain, in which reference TRBV9 and TRBJ1-1 provide the parts outside the CDR3, is DSGVTQTPKHLITATGQRVTLRCSPRSGDLSVYWYQQSLDQGLQFLIQYYNGEERAKGNILERFSAQQFPDLHSELNLSSLELGDSALYFCASNDGMNTEAFFGQGTRLTVV.